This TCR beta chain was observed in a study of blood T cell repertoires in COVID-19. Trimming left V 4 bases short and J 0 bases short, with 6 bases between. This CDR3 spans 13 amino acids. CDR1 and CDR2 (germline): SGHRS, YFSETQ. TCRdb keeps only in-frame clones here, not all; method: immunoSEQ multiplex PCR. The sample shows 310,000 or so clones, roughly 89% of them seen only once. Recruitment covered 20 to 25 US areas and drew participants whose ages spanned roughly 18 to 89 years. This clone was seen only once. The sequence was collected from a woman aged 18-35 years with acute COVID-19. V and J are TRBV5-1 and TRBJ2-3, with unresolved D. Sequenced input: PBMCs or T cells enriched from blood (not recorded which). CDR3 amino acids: CASSILSTDTQYF. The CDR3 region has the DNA TGCGCCAGCAGCATTCTTAGCACAGATACGCAGTATTTT.